This T cell receptor (beta chain) emerged from a study of OX40 agonist ivuxolimab in advanced cancers. General observations from the study: Average numbers of expanded clones were greater in CD8+ T cells than in CD4+. Also present in some nonresponders was a low level of normalized T-cell clonal expansion.

Trimming pared 1 base from V and 2 bases from J, leaving 10 bases between. CDR3 length: 15 residues. Germline CDR1 reads SGHDT; CDR2 reads YYEEEE. Sequencing was performed with immunoSEQ multiplex PCR; in TCRdb, only in-frame clones are kept and a portion is missing. The data hold 60,000 to 100,000 clones, with over 70% observed a single time. Comments on this clone: The antigen is not known.

The chain is built from TRBV5-6 and TRBJ2-1; D is unresolved. The specimen comprised CD4+ or CD8+ T cells sorted from blood, sampled in a trial of the OX40 agonist ivuxolimab. The TCR sequence derives from an adult with an advanced solid tumor such as melanoma, head and neck, liver or kidney cancer. The CDR3 DNA reads TGTGCCAGCAGCTTGTTAGGCTCTACCTACAATGAGCAGTTCTTC. Protein: CASSLLGSTYNEQFF.